The 24 T cell receptor beta chains presented below share a single source sample, sequenced in a study of cytomegalovirus exposure and HLA in healthy donors. TCRdb's table, derived via immunoSEQ multiplex PCR, lists solely in-frame clones and lacks some. The sample shows roughly 300,000 clones, more than 80% of them seen only once. The sample consisted of PBMCs. The receptors were gathered from a woman aged 18-29 years in good health and CMV-seronegative.

V usage is TRBV2 and J usage is TRBJ2-5; D gene ambiguous. Trimming took off 9 bases at V and 10 bases at J, with 15 bases between the two ends. The CDR3 is 11 amino acids. Germline V CDR1 and CDR2: SNHLY, FYNNEI. The CDR3 DNA reads as TGTGCCAGTACTACAAGGCAGTACCAGTACTTC. Its protein product is CASTTRQYQYF.

The chain carries TRBV19 and TRBJ2-2; 13 bases agree with TRBD2. The V gene's germline CDR1 is LNHDA and CDR2 SQIVND (reference sequence). The CDR3 runs 16 residues. V lost 10 bases, J lost 1 base, and 6 bases stayed unmatched. Here the CDR3 DNA reads TGTGCCACCCAACTAGCGGGAGGGATGAACACCGGGGAGCTGTTTTTT. Its translation is CATQLAGGMNTGELFF.

The chain recombines TRBV7-6 with TRBJ2-2, with 8 bases lining up with TRBD2. V shed 5 bases, J shed 7 bases, and the junction held 12 bases outside the gene matches. The CDR3 totals 16 residues. Germline loops: CDR1 SGHVS, CDR2 FNYEAQ. CDR3 in DNA: TGTGCCAGCAGCCCACACCGTAGCGGGACTGGCGGGGAGCTGTTTTTT. This encodes CASSPHRSGTGGELFF.

DNA for the CDR3: TGTGCCAGCAGCTTAGCGGCGACTAGCGGATCCTACGAGCAGTACTTC. Protein: CASSLAATSGSYEQYF. J is TRBJ2-7 and V is TRBV7-2; 9 bases are a match to TRBD2. The CDR3 length is 16 residues. CDR1 and CDR2 from the germline V gene are SGHTA and FQGNSA. V gave up 0 bases and J gave up 1 base; unmatched junction bases: 4.

The rearrangement uses TRBV11-2 and TRBJ1-1; TRBD1 matches 9 bases. The CDR3 is made up of 15 amino acids. Trimming removed 5 bases from V and 5 bases from J; junction bases left unmatched: 9. The germline V gene has CDR1 SGHAT and CDR2 FQNNGV. The CDR3 DNA reads TGTGCCAGCAGCCCGGGACAGGGAACGTGGACTGAAGCTTTCTTT. Its translation is CASSPGQGTWTEAFF.

The chain carries TRBV4-2 and TRBJ2-1; tentative D call: TRBD2 (5 bases). The CDR3 totals 15 residues. With 4 bases removed from V and 6 bases from J, the gap between germline ends came to 16 bases. Per germline, CDR1 LGHNA and CDR2 YNFKEQ. CDR3 sequence reads: CASSPTRVRVNEQFF. CDR3 DNA: TGTGCCAGCAGCCCCACGCGGGTTAGGGTCAATGAGCAGTTCTTC.

The table lists this clone with many counts. This rearrangement joins TRBV7-2 to TRBJ2-7; 8 bases are a match to TRBD2. The CDR3 consists of 15 residues. V shed 1 base and J 0 bases; nucleotides not matched to a gene: 2. Germline assignment: CDR1 SGHTA and CDR2 FQGNSA. CDR3 sequence: CASSLGSGSSYEQYF. Written as DNA, the CDR3 is TGTGCCAGCAGCTTAGGGAGCGGGAGCTCCTACGAGCAGTACTTC.

This rearrangement joins TRBV4-3 to TRBJ2-7; 9 bases fit TRBD2. Per germline, CDR1 LGHNA and CDR2 YSLEER. This CDR3 is 17 amino acids long. Unmatched junction bases numbered 8, after V lost 0 bases and J lost 2 bases. Written as DNA, the CDR3 is TGCGCCAGCAGCCAAGACATCGCTAGCGGGAATCCCTACGAGCAGTACTTC. Protein product: CASSQDIASGNPYEQYF.

This chain connects TRBV6-1 to TRBJ1-2; D not resolved. Germline V gene lookup returns CDR1 MNHNS and CDR2 SASEGT. The CDR3 is made up of 15 amino acids. The V gene lost 1 base and the J gene lost 2 bases, with 11 bases spanning the gap. The CDR3 loop is CASSEGRGTNYGYTF. CDR3 nucleotide sequence: TGTGCCAGCAGTGAAGGTAGAGGTACCAACTATGGCTACACCTTC.

The chain recombines TRBV9 with TRBJ2-1; D gene uncertain. The V end lost 4 bases, the J end lost 6 bases, and 11 bases lay between the germline ends. The CDR3 is 13 residues long. CDR1 and CDR2 (germline): SGDLS, YYNGEE. The CDR3 DNA is TGTGCCAGCAGCCTCGCCCTATCCAATGAGCAGTTCTTC. It codes for CASSLALSNEQFF. Using reference TRBV9 and TRBJ2-1 for the parts outside the CDR3, the full variable domain is DSGVTQTPKHLITATGQRVTLRCSPRSGDLSVYWYQQSLDQGLQFLIQYYNGEERAKGNILERFSAQQFPDLHSELNLSSLELGDSALYFCASSLALSNEQFFGPGTRLTVL.

The rearrangement links TRBV5-8 to TRBJ1-3; possibly TRBD1 for D (5 bases). The germline V and J ends were trimmed by 1 base and 0 bases, with 17 bases remaining between them. Germline CDR1 is SGHTS and CDR2 is YDEGEE. The CDR3 contains 18 residues. In DNA form, the CDR3 reads TGTGCCAGCAGCTTGTTCAGGACGGGGGGAAACTCTGGAAACACCATATATTTT. Amino acids: CASSLFRTGGNSGNTIYF.

The chain couples TRBV30 to TRBJ2-2; 7 bases are shared with TRBD2. V was clipped by 0 bases and J by 3 bases; unmatched bases: 10. The CDR3 runs to 17 residues. In germline, CDR1 is GTSNPN, CDR2 SVGIG (reference sequence). CDR3 DNA: TGTGCCTGGAGTGTACCTTCCCCTAGCGGCGACACCGGGGAGCTGTTTTTT. Amino acid sequence: CAWSVPSPSGDTGELFF.

The J gene is TRBJ2-2, the V gene TRBV13, with 8 bases fitting TRBD1. Germline V gives CDR1 PRHDT, CDR2 FYEKMQ (reference sequence). Trimming cost V 4 bases and J 13 bases; bases outside gene matches: 5. This CDR3 contains 12 residues. In DNA, the CDR3 is TGTGCCAGCAGCTCCGGACAGGGAAGGCTGTTTTTT. Residues: CASSSGQGRLFF.

The chain joins TRBV19 to TRBJ2-1; possibly TRBD2 for D (5 bases). The CDR3 totals 16 residues. The germline V gene has CDR1 LNHDA and CDR2 SQIVND (reference sequence). Trimming cost V 6 bases and J 0 bases, with 15 bases left between them. The CDR3 reads CASRLLAGPSYNEQFF. CDR3 DNA sequence: TGTGCCAGTAGGCTGCTAGCCGGCCCCTCCTACAATGAGCAGTTCTTC.

As regards this clone: This sample includes further DNA sequences coding for the same CDR3. V usage is TRBV4-3 and J usage is TRBJ2-7; 7 bases map to TRBD2. Trimming took 0 bases from V and 7 from J; bases not matched to a gene: 3. Germline V gene sequence: CDR1 LGHNA, CDR2 YSLEER. The CDR3 loop spans 13 amino acids. DNA for the CDR3: TGCGCCAGCAGCCAAGAGGGGCGGGGGGAGCAGTACTTC. Residues: CASSQEGRGEQYF.

The rearrangement uses TRBV6-6 and TRBJ2-7, with unresolved D. The germline gives CDR1 MNHNY, CDR2 SVGAGI (reference sequence). V dropped 2 bases and J dropped 9 bases, with 11 bases sitting between them. This CDR3 contains 12 residues. DNA of the CDR3: TGTGCCAGCAGTTACGGGTATGAGGTGCAGTACTTC. It codes for CASSYGYEVQYF.

CDR3 sequence (DNA): TGTGCCAGCAGCCACCGGGACACTGAAGCTTTCTTT. It specifies CASSHRDTEAFF. The J gene is TRBJ1-1, the V gene TRBV7-9, with D hard to call. V was trimmed by 5 bases and J by 3 bases, leaving 7 bases between them. Germline loops: CDR1 SEHNR, CDR2 FQNEAQ (reference sequence). CDR3 length equals 12 residues.

The CDR3 sequence: CASSLNGEGGYGYTF. The CDR3 DNA sequence: TGTGCCAGCAGCCTGAACGGGGAAGGAGGCTATGGCTACACCTTC. This chain links TRBV6-5 with TRBJ1-2; D unresolved. V was trimmed by 6 bases and J by 4 bases, leaving 18 bases between them. CDR1 is MNHEY and CDR2 is SVGAGI in the germline V gene. The CDR3 has 15 residues.

The chain is built from TRBV9 and TRBJ1-1; D remains unclear. Trimming removed 0 bases from V and 6 bases from J, with 9 bases in between. Germline CDR1 SGDLS, CDR2 YYNGEE. CDR3 length: 13 amino acids. The chain's CDR3 is CASSVVDTPEAFF. The CDR3, as DNA: TGTGCCAGCAGCGTAGTTGACACACCTGAAGCTTTCTTT.

This clone has a single count. The DNA of the CDR3 is TGTGCCAGCAGCTTAGTTGAGGGAGTCCCTGAAGCTTTCTTT. This gives the protein CASSLVEGVPEAFF. The gene calls are TRBV11-1 and TRBJ1-1; D is unclear. The CDR3 extends over 14 amino acids. CDR1 is SGHAT, CDR2 FQDESV, per germline (reference sequence). V lost 1 base and J lost 6, with 12 bases in between.

The chain links TRBV18 to TRBJ1-5; D might be TRBD1 (5 bases). CDR1 is KGHSH, CDR2 LQKENI, per germline. V shed 5 bases and J shed 0 bases, with 8 bases lying between them. This CDR3 spans 14 amino acids. The CDR3 nucleotides read TGTGCCAGCTCAGGGGACTTTAGCAATCAGCCCCAGCATTTT. It yields the protein CASSGDFSNQPQHF.

The chain employs TRBV5-1 and TRBJ2-5; no reliable D call. The CDR3 totals 15 residues. The V gene's germline CDR1 is SGHRS and CDR2 YFSETQ. V was clipped by 0 bases and J by 5 bases, with 14 bases between them. The CDR3 reads CASSLGSGDGETQYF. CDR3 bases: TGCGCCAGCAGCTTGGGTTCGGGTGATGGGGAGACCCAGTACTTC.

J is TRBJ2-7 and V is TRBV27; TRBD2 matches 10 bases. CDR1 and CDR2 from the germline V gene are MNHEY and SMNVEV (reference sequence). V shed 8 bases and J 6 bases; nucleotides not matched to a gene: 7. There are 13 residues in the CDR3. The CDR3 loop is CASSSSGSFEQYF. DNA of the CDR3: TGTGCCAGCTCGTCTAGCGGGAGTTTCGAGCAGTACTTC.

In nucleotides, the CDR3 is TGTGCCAGCTCTACGACAGGGCGCTCTTACAATGAGCAGTTCTTC. This translates into CASSTTGRSYNEQFF. The V and J genes are TRBV7-9 and TRBJ2-1; 7 nucleotides agree with TRBD1. Per germline, CDR1 SEHNR and CDR2 FQNEAQ (reference sequence). The trim removed 8 bases at V and 4 bases at J, leaving 11 bases unmatched. CDR3 length equals 15 residues.